This T cell receptor (beta chain) was profiled in a study of T cell responses to AZD1222 COVID-19 vaccine. The germline gives CDR1 MNHEY, CDR2 SVGAGI. Trimming took 6 bases from V and 6 from J; bases not matched to a gene: 8. This CDR3 comprises 15 residues. A note on this clone: Its target is unknown.

General study results and limits: Nearly half of spike-specific TCRs reportedly target variant regions that are unmutated in the B.1.351 and B.1.1.7 variants. The donors showed a predominance of white British ancestry and of females, with possible underestimation of clonal diversity. The study sampled repertoires only after the peak T cell response. Dominant CD4 TCR responses targeted spike regions 160-218 and 743-854.

Some clones are missing from TCRdb's copy, which holds only in-frame ones; the method was immunoSEQ multiplex PCR. The sample lists 120,000 to 150,000 clones, 70% to 90% occurring once. The rearrangement uses TRBV6-5 and TRBJ1-5, with TRBD1 matching 10 bases. This TCR came from an adult in good health. This sample comprised peripheral blood, obtained on day 0 of AZD1222 vaccination. As DNA, the CDR3 is TGTGCCAGCAGACCTGACAGGGGGCAGGGTCAGCCCCAGCATTTT. Translated, it gives CASRPDRGQGQPQHF.